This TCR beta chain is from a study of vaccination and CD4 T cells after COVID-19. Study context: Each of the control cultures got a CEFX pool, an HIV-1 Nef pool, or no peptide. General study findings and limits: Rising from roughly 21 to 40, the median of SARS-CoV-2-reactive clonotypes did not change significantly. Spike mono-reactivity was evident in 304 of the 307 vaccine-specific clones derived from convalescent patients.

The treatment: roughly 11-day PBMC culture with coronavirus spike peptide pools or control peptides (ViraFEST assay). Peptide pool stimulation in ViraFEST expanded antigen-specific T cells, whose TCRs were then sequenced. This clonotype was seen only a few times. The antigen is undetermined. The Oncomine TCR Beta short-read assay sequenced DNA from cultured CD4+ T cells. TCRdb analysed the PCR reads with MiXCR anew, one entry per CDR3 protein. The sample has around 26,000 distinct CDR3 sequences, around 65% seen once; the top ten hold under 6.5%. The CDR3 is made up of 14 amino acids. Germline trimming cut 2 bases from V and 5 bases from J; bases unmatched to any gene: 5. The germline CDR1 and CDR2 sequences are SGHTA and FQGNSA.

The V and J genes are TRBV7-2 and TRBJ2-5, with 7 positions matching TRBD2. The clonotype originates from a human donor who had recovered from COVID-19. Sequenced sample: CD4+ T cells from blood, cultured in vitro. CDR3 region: CASSLMGGAETQYF. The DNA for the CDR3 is TGTGCCAGCAGCTTAATGGGAGGGGCGGAGACCCAGTACTTC.